One and the same sample provided the 32 T cell receptor beta chains below, sequenced in a study of blood T cell repertoires in COVID-19 (TCRdb year 2020). The library was built by means of the immunoSEQ multiplex PCR assay. TCRdb provides this immuneACCESS table in a form limited to in-frame rearrangements. Some clones are lacking; in checked studies, under half of them reflect an unresolved V gene, and why the rest are absent is not known. In this sample the table shows about 170,000 clones, approximately 84% of which occur a single time. Over 2% of the sample rests with the top ten. What was sequenced was peripheral blood. The receptors stem from a human donor with acute or convalescent COVID-19. The donor label of this sample is uncertain.

The chain combines TRBV6-6 with TRBJ1-5; 7 bases line up with TRBD1. V shed 6 bases and J 0 bases; nucleotides not matched to a gene: 8. The CDR3 contains 16 residues. In germline, CDR1 is MNHNY, CDR2 SVGAGI (reference sequence). The CDR3 is CASSPTDRYSNQPQHF. The DNA of the CDR3 is TGTGCCAGCAGCCCCACGGACAGGTATAGCAATCAGCCCCAGCATTTT.

The chain combines TRBV28 with TRBJ2-7, with TRBD2 matching 10 bases. Per germline, CDR1 MDHEN and CDR2 SYDVKM. Trimming at V came to 5 bases and at J to 0 bases, leaving 4 bases not matched to a gene. The CDR3 runs 15 residues. The CDR3, as DNA: TGTGCCAGCAGTGAACTAGCGGGGATCTCCTACGAGCAGTACTTC. It is translated as CASSELAGISYEQYF. The full variable domain, completed using reference TRBV28 and TRBJ2-7, is DVKVTQSSRYLVKRTGEKVFLECVQDMDHENMFWYRQDPGLGLRLIYFSYDVKMKEKGDIPEGYSVSREKKERFSLILESASTNQTSMYLCASSELAGISYEQYFGPGTRLTVT.

This chain links TRBV5-1 with TRBJ2-3, with 7 bases identical to TRBD1. From germline, CDR1 is SGHRS and CDR2 YFSETQ. This CDR3 spans 15 amino acids. Losses at the gene ends were 3 bases for V and 3 bases for J; bases not matched to a gene: 7. The CDR3 sequence: CASSSTTGITDTQYF. The CDR3 bases are TGCGCCAGCAGCTCCACGACAGGGATAACAGATACGCAGTATTTT.

The chain combines TRBV6-5 with TRBJ1-5; 8 bases map to TRBD1. Germline CDR1 reads MNHEY; CDR2 reads SVGAGI. The CDR3 has 14 residues. V shed 6 bases and J 5 bases; nucleotides not matched to a gene: 6. DNA of the CDR3: TGTGCCAGCAGCGCTACAGGGGGGTATCAGCCCCAGCATTTT. This translates into CASSATGGYQPQHF.

This clone was observed once. Since no conserved phenylalanine or tryptophan closes the CDR3, a read error is the likely cause. It is unclear where the CDR3 begins or ends on the DNA, so no DNA is shown, and the CDR3 is as TCRdb lists it. V gene TRBV6-1 combines with J gene TRBJ1-2. Germline-derived CDR1 and CDR2 are MNHNS and SASEGT. A total of 10 residues make up the CDR3, ends included. The chain's CDR3 is CASSEARWFP.

The genes are TRBV7-2 and TRBJ2-1, with TRBD2 identical over 8 bases. This CDR3 region has 16 residues. From germline, CDR1 is SGHTA and CDR2 FQGNSA. V lost 7 bases and J lost 0; bases outside the gene matches: 8. CDR3 nucleotide sequence: TGTGCCAGCACCCGATCGGGAGGGAGCTCCTACAATGAGCAGTTCTTC. This translates into CASTRSGGSSYNEQFF.

This clone showed up just once. This chain uses TRBV5-4 with TRBJ2-2; 12 bases fit TRBD1. Germline CDR1 is SGHNT and CDR2 is YYREEE (reference sequence). The CDR3 totals 17 residues. J lost 4 bases, V lost 4 bases, and 8 bases had no gene match. The CDR3 DNA is TGTGCCAGCAGCAAACCCCGGGACAGGGGGCCCACCGGGGAGCTGTTTTTT. It translates to CASSKPRDRGPTGELFF.

In its sample, this clone was seen once. The chain is built from TRBV10-2 and TRBJ2-6; unclear D gene. V was shortened by 6 bases and J by 0 bases, with 9 bases between the two germline ends. The germline V gene has CDR1 WSHSY and CDR2 SAAADI. The CDR3 contains 15 residues. CDR3 region: CASSDWNSGANVLTF. The CDR3 DNA is TGCGCCAGCAGCGACTGGAACTCTGGGGCCAACGTCCTGACTTTC.

The chain has TRBV9 and TRBJ2-1; 8 bases match TRBD2. Looked up from germline, CDR1 is SGDLS and CDR2 is YYNGEE. V shed 3 bases and J 0 bases; nucleotides not matched to a gene: 11. This CDR3 is built from 18 residues. Here the CDR3 DNA reads TGTGCCAGCAGCGCTCGACCCACAACTAGCGGCTCCTACAATGAGCAGTTCTTC. Its protein is CASSARPTTSGSYNEQFF. Based on the CDR3 plus reference TRBV9 and TRBJ2-1, the full variable domain is DSGVTQTPKHLITATGQRVTLRCSPRSGDLSVYWYQQSLDQGLQFLIQYYNGEERAKGNILERFSAQQFPDLHSELNLSSLELGDSALYFCASSARPTTSGSYNEQFFGPGTRLTVL.

The chain links TRBV6-5 to TRBJ1-1; D remains unclear. Germline assignment: CDR1 MNHEY and CDR2 SVGAGI. The V end lost 5 bases, the J end lost 0 bases, and 7 bases lay between the germline ends. This CDR3 comprises 13 residues. CDR3 DNA: TGTGCCAGCAGTAGGCGGTTGAACACTGAAGCTTTCTTT. Residues: CASSRRLNTEAFF.

This rearrangement joins TRBV6-6 to TRBJ1-5, with TRBD1 identical over 7 bases. CDR3 length: 15 residues. V lost 0 bases and J lost 5; bases outside the gene matches: 4. Germline V gene sequence: CDR1 MNHNY, CDR2 SVGAGI (reference sequence). The CDR3 sequence is CASSYSGGPDQPQHF. CDR3 nucleotide sequence: TGTGCCAGCAGTTACTCAGGGGGCCCCGATCAGCCCCAGCATTTT.

The J gene is TRBJ2-5, the V gene TRBV18; D remains ambiguous. The germline gives CDR1 KGHSH, CDR2 LQKENI. This CDR3 contains 11 residues. The V end lost 5 bases, the J end lost 3 bases, and 4 bases lay between the germline ends. Here the CDR3 reads CASSEEETQYF. Written as DNA, the CDR3 is TGTGCCAGCTCAGAGGAAGAGACCCAGTACTTC.

The chain is built from TRBV5-4 and TRBJ2-7; a possible D gene is TRBD1 (6 bases). CDR3 length equals 13 residues. The germline V and J ends were trimmed by 4 bases and 7 bases, with 15 bases remaining between them. Germline V gene sequence: CDR1 SGHNT, CDR2 YYREEE (reference sequence). In DNA, the CDR3 is TGTGCCAGCAGCCCGGGACATTTGGAAGAGCAGTACTTC. Translation gives CASSPGHLEEQYF.

The chain is built from TRBV5-6 and TRBJ2-5; the match to TRBD1 covers 11 bases. The germline CDR1 and CDR2 sequences are SGHDT and YYEEEE. The CDR3 extends over 15 amino acids. The V segment lost 0 bases and the J segment 5 bases; nucleotides outside the gene matches: 3. CDR3 DNA: TGTGCCAGCAGCTTGGGGACAGGGGGCGGGGAGACCCAGTACTTC. This codes for CASSLGTGGGETQYF.

The V and J genes are TRBV19 and TRBJ1-4, with D maybe TRBD1 (5 bases). Trimming pared 8 bases from V and 0 bases from J, leaving 13 bases between. This CDR3 has 15 amino acids. From germline, CDR1 is LNHDA and CDR2 SQIVND (reference sequence). DNA for the CDR3: TGTGCCAGTCTACCCACAGGTGCAACTAATGAAAAACTGTTTTTT. Protein: CASLPTGATNEKLFF.

Written as DNA, the CDR3 is TGTGCCAGCTCACCATCGGCAACTAATGAAAAACTGTTTTTT. Its protein product is CASSPSATNEKLFF. The chain joins TRBV18 to TRBJ1-4; no clear D gene. The CDR3 is 14 residues long. V lost 2 bases and J 0 bases, leaving 4 bases between the germline ends. Germline CDR1 KGHSH, CDR2 LQKENI.

The chain has TRBV11-2 and TRBJ1-6, with D possibly being TRBD1 (6 bases). Germline CDR1 and CDR2: SGHAT and FQNNGV. This CDR3 region has 14 residues. The V end was cut by 5 bases, the J end by 4 bases, with 9 bases between. The CDR3 reads CASSIQGYNSPLHF. As DNA, the CDR3 is TGTGCCAGCAGCATACAGGGTTATAATTCACCCCTCCACTTT. Looking up the rest from reference TRBV11-2 and TRBJ1-6 gives the full variable domain: EAGVAQSPRYKIIEKRQSVAFWCNPISGHATLYWYQQILGQGPKLLIQFQNNGVVDDSQLPKDRFSAERLKGVDSTLKIQPAKLEDSAVYLCASSIQGYNSPLHFGNGTRLTVT.

The V gene is TRBV9, the J gene TRBJ2-1; 12 bases fit TRBD2. V lost 4 bases and J lost 6; bases outside the gene matches: 11. The CDR3 runs 17 residues. Per the germline V gene, CDR1 is SGDLS and CDR2 is YYNGEE. CDR3 residues: CASSPRSSGRALNEQFF. In nucleotides, the CDR3 is TGTGCCAGCAGCCCCCGTTCTAGCGGGAGGGCCCTCAATGAGCAGTTCTTC. Variable domain in full (rest from reference TRBV9 and TRBJ2-1): DSGVTQTPKHLITATGQRVTLRCSPRSGDLSVYWYQQSLDQGLQFLIQYYNGEERAKGNILERFSAQQFPDLHSELNLSSLELGDSALYFCASSPRSSGRALNEQFFGPGTRLTVL.

This clone was recorded once. The chain joins TRBV2 to TRBJ1-4; 10 bases line up with TRBD1. This CDR3 is 14 amino acids long. Trimming cost V 10 bases and J 7 bases; bases outside gene matches: 9. The V gene's germline CDR1 is SNHLY and CDR2 FYNNEI. This chain's CDR3 is CANGRDRGPEKLFF. The DNA of the CDR3 is TGTGCCAACGGAAGGGACAGGGGCCCTGAAAAACTGTTTTTT.

The chain is built from TRBV25-1 and TRBJ2-4, with D possibly being TRBD1 (5 bases). V was clipped by 6 bases and J by 8 bases, with 14 bases between them. This CDR3 has 13 amino acids. CDR1 is MGHDK and CDR2 is SYGVNS in the germline V gene. The CDR3 spells CASRDSLGDIQYF. The CDR3 DNA sequence: TGTGCCAGCAGAGACAGCCTTGGGGACATTCAGTACTTC.

The V call is TRBV30, the J call TRBJ2-7; 12 positions match TRBD1. The V segment lost 1 base and the J segment 11 bases; nucleotides outside the gene matches: 6. Germline lookup yields CDR1 GTSNPN and CDR2 SVGIG (reference sequence). The CDR3 extends over 13 amino acids. For the CDR3, the DNA is TGTGCCTGGAGTGGGGACAGGGGGCTAAGAGAGTACTTC. As protein: CAWSGDRGLREYF.

The chain has TRBV28 and TRBJ1-6; 9 positions agree with TRBD1. V gave up 5 bases and J gave up 7 bases; unmatched junction bases: 6. The CDR3 extends over 15 amino acids. Germline lookup yields CDR1 MDHEN and CDR2 SYDVKM. The CDR3 protein is CASSLQGADNSPLHF. The CDR3 DNA reads as TGTGCCAGCAGTCTACAGGGGGCAGACAATTCACCCCTCCACTTT.

This chain joins TRBV29-1 and TRBJ1-1; D is perhaps TRBD1 (6 bases). CDR1 SQVTM and CDR2 ANQGSEA come from the germline V gene. With 7 bases removed from V and 6 bases from J, the gap between germline ends came to 15 bases. The CDR3 contains 12 residues. The CDR3 spells CSARGGGPEAFF. The CDR3 DNA sequence: TGCAGCGCGAGAGGGGGGGGTCCTGAAGCTTTCTTT.

As concerns this clone: This sample includes further DNA sequences coding for the same CDR3. This CDR3 reads CASSPGTGMNTEAFF. In nucleotides, the CDR3 is TGCGCCAGCAGCCCGGGGACAGGGATGAACACTGAAGCTTTCTTT. The chain joins TRBV5-1 to TRBJ1-1, with 9 bases identical to TRBD1. V was clipped by 4 bases and J by 0 bases; unmatched bases: 4. The CDR3 consists of 15 residues. Germline V gene sequence: CDR1 SGHRS, CDR2 YFSETQ.

J is TRBJ1-6 and V is TRBV5-4; 7 positions agree with TRBD1. Germline loops: CDR1 SGHNT, CDR2 YYREEE (reference sequence). Unmatched junction bases numbered 2, after V lost 4 bases and J lost 4 bases. The CDR3 sequence is 14 residues long. The chain's CDR3 is CASSLGQYNSPLHF. In DNA form, the CDR3 reads TGTGCCAGCAGCCTGGGACAGTATAATTCACCCCTCCACTTT.

This clone was observed a few times. This rearrangement joins TRBV11-2 to TRBJ2-7; no clear D gene. This CDR3 spans 12 amino acids. Germline V lookup: CDR1 SGHAT, CDR2 FQNNGV. With 5 bases removed from V and 0 bases from J, the gap between germline ends came to 5 bases. The CDR3 coding sequence is TGTGCCAGCAGCCCGAGCTCCTACGAGCAGTACTTC. Its protein is CASSPSSYEQYF.

The gene calls are TRBV5-3 and TRBJ2-2; perhaps TRBD1 as D (6 bases). TRBV5-3 is annotated as an ORF whose role is uncertain. This CDR3 has 13 amino acids. Trimming pared 5 bases from V and 8 bases from J, leaving 13 bases between. CDR3 residues: CARRGTGRGELFF. The CDR3 region has the DNA TGTGCCAGAAGGGGAACAGGGCGGGGGGAGCTGTTTTTT.

The V and J genes are TRBV4-1 and TRBJ2-3; 8 bases are shared with TRBD2. The CDR3 extends over 16 amino acids. V was pared by 0 bases and J by 0 bases, with 2 bases of the junction left unmatched. CDR1 MGHRA and CDR2 YSYEKL come from the germline V gene. CDR3 amino acids: CASSQERGASTDTQYF. CDR3 bases: TGCGCCAGCAGCCAAGAGCGGGGGGCAAGCACAGATACGCAGTATTTT.

CDR3: CASSEARSEQFF. CDR3 coding DNA: TGTGCCAGCAGTGAAGCTAGGAGTGAGCAGTTCTTC. The chain couples TRBV6-1 to TRBJ2-1; no definite D call. Germline V gives CDR1 MNHNS, CDR2 SASEGT. The V gene lost 0 bases and the J gene lost 9 bases, with 6 bases spanning the gap. This CDR3 is built from 12 residues.

This sequence joins TRBV18 and TRBJ2-7; maybe TRBD1 (5 bases). CDR1 KGHSH and CDR2 LQKENI come from the germline V gene. The V and J ends lost 3 bases and 5 bases respectively, with 14 bases between them. The CDR3 extends over 14 amino acids. CDR3: CASSPAPDSNEQYF. The CDR3 DNA follows: TGTGCCAGCTCACCGGCCCCTGACAGCAACGAGCAGTACTTC. Full variable domain (outside the CDR3, taken from reference TRBV18 and TRBJ2-7): NAGVMQNPRHLVRRRGQEARLRCSPMKGHSHVYWYRQLPEEGLKFMVYLQKENIIDESGMPKERFSAEFPKEGPSILRIQQVVRGDSAAYFCASSPAPDSNEQYFGPGTRLTVT.

V is TRBV9 and J is TRBJ2-7, with D perhaps matching TRBD2 (6 bases). Germline CDR1 SGDLS, CDR2 YYNGEE. V gave up 4 bases and J gave up 0 bases, with 11 bases separating them. The length of the CDR3 is 14 residues. The CDR3 nucleotides read TGTGCCAGCAGCCCCGGGACTCACTCCTACGAGCAGTACTTC. This gives the protein CASSPGTHSYEQYF.

The chain combines TRBV6-4 with TRBJ2-2, with TRBD2 as a possible D gene (5 bases). Trimming pared 6 bases from V and 4 bases from J, leaving 18 bases between. This CDR3 has 16 residues. CDR1 MRHNA and CDR2 SNTAGT come from the germline V gene. The CDR3 DNA sequence: TGTGCCAGCAGGGAAGCGCGGAGGAGAGGCACCGGGGAGCTGTTTTTT. This encodes CASREARRRGTGELFF.